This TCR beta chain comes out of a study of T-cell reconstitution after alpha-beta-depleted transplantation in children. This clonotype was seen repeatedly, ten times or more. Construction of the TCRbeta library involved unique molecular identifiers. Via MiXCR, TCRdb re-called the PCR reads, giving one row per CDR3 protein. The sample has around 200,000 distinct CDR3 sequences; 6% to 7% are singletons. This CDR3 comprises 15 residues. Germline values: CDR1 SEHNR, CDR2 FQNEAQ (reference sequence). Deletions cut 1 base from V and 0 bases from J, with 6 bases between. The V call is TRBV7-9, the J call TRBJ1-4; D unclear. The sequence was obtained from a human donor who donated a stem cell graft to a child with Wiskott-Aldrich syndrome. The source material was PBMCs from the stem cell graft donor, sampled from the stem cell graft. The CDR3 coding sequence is TGTGCCAGCAGCTTAGGCTTACCAACTAATGAAAAACTGTTTTTT. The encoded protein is CASSLGLPTNEKLFF.